This TCR beta chain derives from a study of cytomegalovirus exposure and HLA in healthy donors. Whole-study findings and limits: Later work found most CMV-associated TCR beta chains apparently HLA-restricted. Rare TCR sequences dominated, though some public TCRs recurred in many donors. CMV serostatus was the only immune exposure information that was available. It was around 160 TCR beta chains that were listed as cytomegalovirus-associated.

PCR amplification relied on 60 Vbeta primers (plus 13 Jbeta primers). TCRdb's table, derived via immunoSEQ multiplex PCR, lists solely in-frame clones and lacks some. Of roughly 200,000 clones in the sample, 60% to 80% were seen once. Germline V gene lookup returns CDR1 GTSNPN and CDR2 SVGIG (reference sequence). CDR3 length: 14 residues. V lost 0 bases and J lost 4, with 9 bases in between. Concerning this clone: As yet, its antigen is unknown.

The chain is built from TRBV30 and TRBJ2-2; tentatively, D is TRBD1 (6 bases). The specimen was PBMCs. The origin of this receptor is a woman aged 30 to 39 in good health and CMV-seropositive. The CDR3 bases are TGTGCCTGGAGTGTAAAGGGGGTCACCGGGGAGCTGTTTTTT. Amino acid sequence: CAWSVKGVTGELFF. The variable domain in full, with the rest retrieved from reference TRBV30 and TRBJ2-2, is SQTIHQWPATLVQPVGSPLSLECTVEGTSNPNLYWYRQAAGRGLQLLFYSVGIGQISSEVPQNLSASRPQDRQFILSSKKLLLSDSGFYLCAWSVKGVTGELFFGEGSRLTVL.